This TCR beta chain was sequenced for a study of graft-versus-host responses after intestinal transplantation. Study-level information: Grafts were multivisceral, liver-intestinal, or isolated intestinal. Every transplant recipient was induced with anti-thymocyte globulin, then maintained on tacrolimus and steroids for two to three years.

Plates contained 200,000 CFSE-labeled responder cells and 200,000 irradiated, violet-dye-labeled stimulator cells. Cell sorting after the reaction yielded proliferating CFSE-low CD3+CD4+ and CD3+CD8+ responders. Study results and caveats: After transplant, early declines in HvG clones were associated with peak levels of circulating GvH clones.

CDR1 and CDR2 (germline): SQVTM, ANQGSEA. CDR3 length: 11 amino acids. V lost 3 bases and J lost 6, with 6 bases in between. Libraries were prepared by immunoSEQ multiplex PCR; TCRdb keeps only in-frame clonotypes and omits some of them. The data show 20,000 to 25,000 clones, approximately 40% seen once. The sequenced sample was alloreactive CD8+ T cells from a mixed lymphocyte reaction culture, obtained before transplantation. Described subset: CFSE-low proliferating T cells sorted from roughly 6-day pre-transplant mixed lymphocyte reaction (GvH or HvG direction). The receptor was isolated from a human patient who was an organ donor for intestinal transplantation. This rearrangement joins TRBV29-1 to TRBJ2-1; D not certain. For the CDR3, the DNA is TGCAGCGTTGACAGACGCAATGAGCAGTTCTTC. It encodes CSVDRRNEQFF.